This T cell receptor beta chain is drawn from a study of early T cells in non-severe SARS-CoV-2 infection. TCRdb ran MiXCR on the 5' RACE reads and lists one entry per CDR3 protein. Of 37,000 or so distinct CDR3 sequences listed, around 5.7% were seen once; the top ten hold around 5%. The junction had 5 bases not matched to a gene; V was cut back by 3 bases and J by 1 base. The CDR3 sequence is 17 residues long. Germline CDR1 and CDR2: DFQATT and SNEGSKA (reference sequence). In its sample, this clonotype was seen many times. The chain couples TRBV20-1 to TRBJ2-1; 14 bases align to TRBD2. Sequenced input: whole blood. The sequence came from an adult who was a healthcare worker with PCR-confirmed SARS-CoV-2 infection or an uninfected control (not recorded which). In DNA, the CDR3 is TGCAGTGCTAGGACTAGCGGGAGGGCCTGGTCCTACAATGAGCAGTTCTTC. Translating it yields CSARTSGRAWSYNEQFF.